This T cell receptor beta chain was recorded in a study of T cells in Graves' hyperthyroidism and ophthalmopathy. Study conclusions and caveats: Within blood appeared most thyroid clonotypes that had expanded above 0.001.

To note about this clonotype: As yet, its antigen is unknown.

Clinical Activity Scores of at least 3, NOSPECS grades of at least 4 and durations under 3 months characterized ophthalmopathy patients. The source material, RNA transcripts, was used to amplify TCR beta CDR3 regions. A first-round RT-PCR of the TCR CDR3 used the HTBI primer set. TCRdb redid the calling of the multiplex PCR reads with MiXCR, one entry per CDR3 protein. The table records hundreds of thousands of distinct CDR3 sequences, more than 20% of them present only once. CDR1 is ENHRY and CDR2 is SYGVKD in the germline V gene. V gave up 3 bases and J gave up 5 bases, with 12 bases separating them. The CDR3 runs to 14 residues.

Sequenced: blood. This sequence was found in a man in his thirties or forties with Graves' ophthalmopathy. The rearrangement joins TRBV10-3 to TRBJ2-3; a possible D gene is TRBD2 (5 bases). The chain's CDR3 is CAISDYREGDTQYF. CDR3 in DNA: TGTGCCATCAGTGACTACCGGGAAGGAGATACGCAGTATTTT.